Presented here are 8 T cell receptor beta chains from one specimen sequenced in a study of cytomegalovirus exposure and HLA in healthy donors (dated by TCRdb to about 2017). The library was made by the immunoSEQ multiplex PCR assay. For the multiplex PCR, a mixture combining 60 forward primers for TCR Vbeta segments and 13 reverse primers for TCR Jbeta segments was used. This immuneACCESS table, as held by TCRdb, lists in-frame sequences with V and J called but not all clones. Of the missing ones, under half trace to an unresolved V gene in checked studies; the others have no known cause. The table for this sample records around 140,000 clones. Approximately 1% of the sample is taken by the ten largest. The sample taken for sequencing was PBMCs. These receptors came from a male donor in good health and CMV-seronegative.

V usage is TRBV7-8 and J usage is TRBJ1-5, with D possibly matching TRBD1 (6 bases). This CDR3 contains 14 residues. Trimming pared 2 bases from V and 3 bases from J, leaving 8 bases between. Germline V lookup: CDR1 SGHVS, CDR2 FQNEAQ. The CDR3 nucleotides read TGTGCCAGCAGCTTAACAGGGAACAATCAGCCCCAGCATTTT. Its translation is CASSLTGNNQPQHF.

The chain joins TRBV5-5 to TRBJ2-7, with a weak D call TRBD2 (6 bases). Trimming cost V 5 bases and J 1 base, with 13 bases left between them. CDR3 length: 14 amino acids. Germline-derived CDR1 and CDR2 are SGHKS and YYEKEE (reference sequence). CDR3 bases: TGTGCCAGCAGGCCCCGGGGGTCGTCCTACGAGCAGTACTTC. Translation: CASRPRGSSYEQYF.

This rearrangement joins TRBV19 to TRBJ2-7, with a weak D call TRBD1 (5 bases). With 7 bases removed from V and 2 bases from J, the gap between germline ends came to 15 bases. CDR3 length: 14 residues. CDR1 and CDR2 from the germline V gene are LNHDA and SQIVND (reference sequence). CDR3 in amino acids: CASIYRHPTYEQYF. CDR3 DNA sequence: TGTGCCAGTATCTACAGGCACCCCACCTACGAGCAGTACTTC.

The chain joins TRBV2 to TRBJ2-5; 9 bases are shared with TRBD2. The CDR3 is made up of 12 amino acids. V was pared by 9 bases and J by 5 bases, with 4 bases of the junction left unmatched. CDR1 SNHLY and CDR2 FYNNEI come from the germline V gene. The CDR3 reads CARAGGGETQYF. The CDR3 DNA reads TGTGCCAGAGCGGGAGGAGGGGAGACCCAGTACTTC.

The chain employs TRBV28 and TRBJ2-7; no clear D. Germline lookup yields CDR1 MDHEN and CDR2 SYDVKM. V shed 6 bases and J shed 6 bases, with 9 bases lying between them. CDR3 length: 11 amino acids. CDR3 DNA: TGTGCCAGCAGCCACCTGCGCGAGCAGTACTTC. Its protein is CASSHLREQYF.

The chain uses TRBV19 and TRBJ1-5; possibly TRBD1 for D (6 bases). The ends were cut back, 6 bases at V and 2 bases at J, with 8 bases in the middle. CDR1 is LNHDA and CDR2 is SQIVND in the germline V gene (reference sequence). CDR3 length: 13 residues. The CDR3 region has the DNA TGTGCCAGTAGACGGACAGGCAATCAGCCCCAGCATTTT. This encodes CASRRTGNQPQHF.

The CDR3 DNA sequence: TGTGCCAGCAGGGGACAGGGGGCTGGTCAGCCCCAGCATTTT. It codes for CASRGQGAGQPQHF. The chain joins TRBV6-6 to TRBJ1-5; 12 bases are shared with TRBD1. The CDR3 has 14 residues. Germline V gene lookup returns CDR1 MNHNY and CDR2 SVGAGI (reference sequence). V gave up 6 bases and J gave up 6 bases; unmatched junction bases: 3.

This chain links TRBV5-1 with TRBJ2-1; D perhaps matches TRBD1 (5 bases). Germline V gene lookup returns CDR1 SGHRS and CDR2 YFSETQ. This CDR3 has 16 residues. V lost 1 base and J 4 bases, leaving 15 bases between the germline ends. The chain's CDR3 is CASSLPLFRTYNEQFF. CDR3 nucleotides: TGCGCCAGCAGCTTGCCCCTATTCCGGACATACAATGAGCAGTTCTTC.